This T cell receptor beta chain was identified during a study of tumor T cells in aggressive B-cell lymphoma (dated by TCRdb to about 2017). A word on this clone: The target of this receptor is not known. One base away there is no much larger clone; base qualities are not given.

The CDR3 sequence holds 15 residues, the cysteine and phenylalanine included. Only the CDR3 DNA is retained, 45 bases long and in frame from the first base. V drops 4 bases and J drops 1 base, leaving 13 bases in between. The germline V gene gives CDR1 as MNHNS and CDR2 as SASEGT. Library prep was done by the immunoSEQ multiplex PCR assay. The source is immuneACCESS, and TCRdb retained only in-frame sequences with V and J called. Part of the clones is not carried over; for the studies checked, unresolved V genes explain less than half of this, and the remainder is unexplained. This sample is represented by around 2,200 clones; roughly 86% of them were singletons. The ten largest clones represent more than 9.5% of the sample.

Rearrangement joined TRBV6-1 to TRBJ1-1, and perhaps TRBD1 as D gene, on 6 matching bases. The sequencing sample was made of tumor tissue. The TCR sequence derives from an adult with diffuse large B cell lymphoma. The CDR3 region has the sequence CASSGKDSKNTEAFF. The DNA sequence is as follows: TGTGCCAGCAGTGGGAAGGACAGCAAGAACACTGAAGCTTTCTTT.